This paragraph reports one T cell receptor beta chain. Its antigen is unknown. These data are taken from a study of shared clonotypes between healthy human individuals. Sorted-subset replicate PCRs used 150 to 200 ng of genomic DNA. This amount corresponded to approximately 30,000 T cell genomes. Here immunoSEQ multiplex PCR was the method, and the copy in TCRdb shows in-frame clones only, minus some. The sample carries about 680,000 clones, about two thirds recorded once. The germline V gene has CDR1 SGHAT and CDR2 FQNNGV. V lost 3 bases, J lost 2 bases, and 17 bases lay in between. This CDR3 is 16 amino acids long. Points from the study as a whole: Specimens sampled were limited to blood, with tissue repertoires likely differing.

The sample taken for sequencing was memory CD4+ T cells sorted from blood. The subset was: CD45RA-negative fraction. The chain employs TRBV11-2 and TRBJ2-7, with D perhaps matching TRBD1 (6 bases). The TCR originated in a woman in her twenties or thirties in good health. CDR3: CASSFLKDSRPYEQYF. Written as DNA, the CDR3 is TGTGCCAGCAGCTTTCTAAAGGACAGTCGCCCCTACGAGCAGTACTTC.